The T cell receptor (beta chain) under discussion was sequenced for a study of cytomegalovirus exposure and HLA in healthy donors. Study outcomes and limitations: The study labeled 180 or so TCR beta chains cytomegalovirus-associated.

A remark on this clone: Its antigen remains unknown.

From the roughly 120-subject validation cohort, which was separate from the roughly 670-subject first cohort, the donors were drawn. The method was immunoSEQ multiplex PCR; TCRdb's version includes in-frame clones alone and lacks a portion of them. The sample has tens of thousands of clones, 85% seen once. The sample consisted of PBMCs. The sequence derives from a man under 40 in good health and CMV-seronegative.

CDR3 DNA: TGTGCCAGCAGTCGAGGATGGGAGAACAATGAGCAGTTCTTC. Translation: CASSRGWENNEQFF. The chain joins TRBV25-1 to TRBJ2-1, with a possible D match to TRBD2 (5 bases). V lost 5 bases and J 5 bases, leaving 13 bases between the germline ends. Germline CDR1 is MGHDK and CDR2 is SYGVNS. The CDR3 totals 14 residues.